These T cell receptor beta chains were read from a single sample in a study of STAT5B mutations in CD4+ large granular lymphocyte leukemia. The repertoire was sequenced with immunoSEQ multiplex PCR; TCRdb's copy has only in-frame clones and lacks some. Of under 35,000 clones listed, 65% to 70% are singletons. The sample comprised CD4+ T cells from blood buffy coats. The receptors originated from a human donor in good health. Each CDR3 is given with its conserved first and last residue. D genes are given only for firm matches. Clone size is given for some rows only: seen once, a few or many times, or a class if the clone is expanded.

j_gene: TRBJ1-1; abundance: -; d_gene: -; v_gene: TRBV10-3; CDR3nt: TGTGCCATCAGCCTCAGGGGAGGCACTGAAGCTTTCTTT; CDR3aa: CAISLRGGTEAFF
j_gene: TRBJ1-3; abundance: -; d_gene: -; v_gene: TRBV10-3; CDR3nt: TGTGCCATCAGTGAGGGCAGTTTAGGGTCCGGAAACACCATATATTTT; CDR3aa: CAISEGSLGSGNTIYF
j_gene: TRBJ1-5; abundance: few; d_gene: -; v_gene: TRBV19; CDR3nt: TGTGCCAGTTCGTTTCTGGTGGGGGGCAATAATCAGCCCCAGCATTTT; CDR3aa: CASSFLVGGNNQPQHF
j_gene: TRBJ2-1; abundance: -; d_gene: TRBD2; v_gene: TRBV7-9; CDR3nt: TGTGCCAGCAGCTTGGTAGCGGGGGGCCACAATGAGCAGTTCTTC; CDR3aa: CASSLVAGGHNEQFF
j_gene: TRBJ1-1; abundance: few; d_gene: TRBD1; v_gene: TRBV6-1; CDR3nt: TGTGCCAGCAGTGCAGCGACCGGGACAGTGAACACTGAAGCTTTCTTT; CDR3aa: CASSAATGTVNTEAFF
j_gene: TRBJ1-1; abundance: -; d_gene: -; v_gene: TRBV10-3; CDR3nt: TGTGCCATTAGTGAGGGTGGGCTCACTGAAGCTTTCTTT; CDR3aa: CAISEGGLTEAFF
j_gene: TRBJ1-1; abundance: once; d_gene: -; v_gene: TRBV11-2; CDR3nt: TGTGCCAGCAGCTTGTTCAGGGGAGGATACACTGAAGCTTTCTTT; CDR3aa: CASSLFRGGYTEAFF
j_gene: TRBJ2-7; abundance: -; d_gene: TRBD2; v_gene: TRBV4-1; CDR3nt: TGCGCCAGCAGCCAAGATATGACTAGCGGGGGGACCTGGGAGCAGTACTTC; CDR3aa: CASSQDMTSGGTWEQYF
j_gene: TRBJ2-1; abundance: -; d_gene: TRBD2; v_gene: TRBV4-3; CDR3nt: TGCGCCAGCAGCCAAGGGACTAGCGGGGGGGCCTACAATGAGCAGTTCTTC; CDR3aa: CASSQGTSGGAYNEQFF
j_gene: TRBJ1-1; abundance: few; d_gene: TRBD1; v_gene: TRBV27; CDR3nt: TGTGCCAGCAGCCTCACAGGGGGGCCCACTGAAGCTTTCTTT; CDR3aa: CASSLTGGPTEAFF
j_gene: TRBJ1-1; abundance: -; d_gene: -; v_gene: TRBV5-1; CDR3nt: TGCGCCAGCAGCTTGGAGGGGTATGAGGCTTTCTTT; CDR3aa: CASSLEGYEAFF
j_gene: TRBJ1-2; abundance: -; d_gene: TRBD1; v_gene: TRBV23-1; CDR3nt: TGCGCCAGCAGTCAAACCCACCGGGACTCACCCCCCGGGGCCGGACAGGGCAGAGGCTACACCTTC; CDR3aa: CASSQTHRDSPPGAGQGRGYTF
j_gene: TRBJ2-1; abundance: -; d_gene: TRBD1; v_gene: TRBV28; CDR3nt: TGTGCCAGCAGTTCTCAGGGGGCGGGTAATGAGCAGTTCTTC; CDR3aa: CASSSQGAGNEQFF
j_gene: TRBJ2-5; abundance: -; d_gene: -; v_gene: TRBV2; CDR3nt: TGTGCCAGCAGTGAAGCGCGGGGTGGGGGCGCGGGAAAGACCCAGTACTTC; CDR3aa: CASSEARGGGAGKTQYF
j_gene: TRBJ2-3; abundance: -; d_gene: -; v_gene: TRBV7-9; CDR3nt: TGTGCCAGCAGCTTACGGGGAGGGGGCAGGACAGATACGCAGTATTTT; CDR3aa: CASSLRGGGRTDTQYF
j_gene: TRBJ2-3; abundance: -; d_gene: TRBD2; v_gene: TRBV5-1; CDR3nt: TGCGCCAGCAGCTCAGAGGGACTAGCGGGGATAGATACGCAGTATTTT; CDR3aa: CASSSEGLAGIDTQYF
j_gene: TRBJ2-6; abundance: -; d_gene: TRBD1; v_gene: TRBV10-3; CDR3nt: TGTGCCATCAGCCGCGGGGACAGGGCCTCTGGGGCCAACGTCCTGACTTTC; CDR3aa: CAISRGDRASGANVLTF
j_gene: TRBJ2-1; abundance: -; d_gene: TRBD2; v_gene: TRBV2; CDR3nt: TGTGCCAGCAAGGGACTAGCGTCTTACAATGAGCAGTTCTTC; CDR3aa: CASKGLASYNEQFF
j_gene: TRBJ1-4; abundance: -; d_gene: -; v_gene: TRBV6-6; CDR3nt: TGTGCCAGCAGTTACTCGACAGGCAATAATGAAAAACTGTTTTTT; CDR3aa: CASSYSTGNNEKLFF
j_gene: TRBJ2-7; abundance: -; d_gene: TRBD1; v_gene: TRBV19; CDR3nt: TGTGCCAGTAGTGAACAGGGGGTAAACGGCGAGCAGTACTTC; CDR3aa: CASSEQGVNGEQYF
j_gene: TRBJ1-6; abundance: -; d_gene: TRBD1; v_gene: TRBV7-6; CDR3nt: TGTGCCAGCAGCTTAGAACCGGGACAGGGGAGATCCTATAATTCACCCCTCCACTTT; CDR3aa: CASSLEPGQGRSYNSPLHF
j_gene: TRBJ1-1; abundance: few; d_gene: -; v_gene: TRBV27; CDR3nt: TGTGCCAGCAGTTTATATGGACCGACTGAAGCTTTCTTT; CDR3aa: CASSLYGPTEAFF
j_gene: TRBJ2-2; abundance: once; d_gene: -; v_gene: TRBV5-1; CDR3nt: TGCGCCAGCAGCTTTATGGCTAGAACGAACACCGGGGAGCTGTTTTTT; CDR3aa: CASSFMARTNTGELFF
j_gene: TRBJ2-3; abundance: -; d_gene: -; v_gene: TRBV2; CDR3nt: TGTGCCAGCAGTGAGGGTAGGGCTGCCTACGATACGCAGTATTTT; CDR3aa: CASSEGRAAYDTQYF
j_gene: TRBJ2-7; abundance: -; d_gene: -; v_gene: TRBV7-2; CDR3nt: TGTGCCAGCAGCTTAGCGACTGTCAGCTACGAGCAGTACTTC; CDR3aa: CASSLATVSYEQYF
j_gene: TRBJ1-5; abundance: -; d_gene: -; v_gene: TRBV6-6; CDR3nt: TGTGCCAGCAGGATAACCACCAATCAGCCCCAGCATTTT; CDR3aa: CASRITTNQPQHF
j_gene: TRBJ1-4; abundance: -; d_gene: TRBD1; v_gene: TRBV5-6; CDR3nt: TGTGCCAGCAGCACAGGGGACCCAGGCGGAAAACTGTTTTTT; CDR3aa: CASSTGDPGGKLFF
j_gene: TRBJ2-7; abundance: -; d_gene: -; v_gene: TRBV6-1; CDR3nt: TGTGCCAGCAACGCTAGGGACCCCTACGAGCAGTACTTC; CDR3aa: CASNARDPYEQYF
j_gene: TRBJ2-7; abundance: -; d_gene: -; v_gene: TRBV4-2; CDR3nt: TGTGCCAGCAGCTTGGAGGGGTCCTCCTACGAGCAGTACTTC; CDR3aa: CASSLEGSSYEQYF